The sequence of this T cell receptor (beta chain) was determined in a study of T-cell memory formation after mild COVID-19. Whole-study context: In these data, TCR clusters were largely donor specific. Overall study results and limits: Second-wave clones with a day 37 peak had unconfirmed SARS-CoV-2 specificity. Clones that contracted from day 15 to 85 were balanced CD4/CD8, while later expanders leaned CD4+. Clones that contracted clustered mainly in CM and EM if CD4+ and in EMRA if CD8+.

The length of the CDR3 is 12 residues. Germline V gene data show CDR1 as GTSNPN and CDR2 as SVGIG (reference sequence). Trimming took 6 bases from V and 6 from J, leaving 14 bases between them. On this clonotype itself: Its specificity is not known.

MiXCR was run by TCRdb on the 5' RACE reads, yielding one entry per CDR3 protein. The sample lists approximately 500,000 distinct CDR3 sequences; roughly 25% were seen once. The sample consisted of PBMCs or a T cell subset sorted from them (not recorded which). This chain connects TRBV30 to TRBJ1-1; D call uncertain. This receptor was obtained from an adult woman who had mild COVID-19 (a few samples of this study predate the infection). Cell type and time point are not known. The CDR3 nucleotides read TGTGCCTGCCTGTTCGGAACCCCTGAAGCTTTCTTT. This codes for CACLFGTPEAFF.